The TCR beta chain described here comes from a study of shared clonotypes between healthy human individuals. Details on this clone: Its antigen is still unknown.

Points from the study as a whole: Large depth notwithstanding, sorted-subset sequencing proved incomplete by rarefaction. Non-shared clonotypes had lower generation probabilities than clonotypes shared by all four sorted-subset donors.

V shed 7 bases and J shed 10 bases, with 17 bases lying between them. Germline assignment: CDR1 SGHNT and CDR2 YENEEA. The CDR3 consists of 14 residues. This table comes from immunoSEQ multiplex PCR, and its TCRdb copy is limited to in-frame clones, with some not included. The data show 2 million or so clones, with 90% to 95% seen just once and 0.13% held by the top ten. Caucasian adults residing in Nashville, Tennessee made up all the donors. Input material: naive CD4+ T cells sorted from blood. Subset meaning: CD45RA+ positively selected. V is TRBV11-3 and J is TRBJ1-6; no clear D. The TCR sequence derives from a man aged 18 to 35 in good health. CDR3 DNA: TGTGCCAGCAACCTTTATGGGGTGAGGTCACCCCTCCACTTT. Protein: CASNLYGVRSPLHF.